The entry that follows covers one T cell receptor beta chain sequence. As yet, its antigen is unknown. This record belongs to a study of early stage breast cancer tumors. Findings of the study overall: Commonly generated sequences made up most enriched TCRB sequences shared between patients.

Germline V lookup: CDR1 SGHDT, CDR2 YYEEEE. The germline V and J ends were trimmed by 0 bases and 0 bases, with 7 bases remaining between them. This CDR3 is built from 16 residues. Profiling relied on immunoSEQ multiplex PCR, and the TCRdb table lists in-frame clones only, not all of them. The repertoire consists of approximately 50,000 clones, with roughly 80% occurring once and the leading ten covering around 3.2%. The sequencing input was blood. The chain recombines TRBV5-6 with TRBJ1-6; no firm D call. This TCR was sampled from a person under 45 with breast cancer. As DNA, the CDR3 is TGTGCCAGCAGCTTGGGGGCCCCCTCCTATAATTCACCCCTCCACTTT. This gives the protein CASSLGAPSYNSPLHF.